This T cell receptor beta chain was identified during a study of regulatory T cells in long-lasting Graves disease (dated by TCRdb to about 2021). In the study overall: Persistent Graves' disease meant more than 5 years of antithyroid drug treatment with TSH receptor autoantibodies that stayed positive. Persistent Graves' disease patients were compared with newly diagnosed Graves' disease patients by peripheral blood TCR sequencing and RNA sequencing. The study was registered as a clinical trial and conducted in China. A total of some 33 samples were covered by TCR sequencing, comprising roughly 13 persistent and around 20 newly diagnosed Graves' disease patients. Persistent Graves' disease patients in the clinical cohort had taken antithyroid drugs for 8 to 12 years on average.

What the study reported, not specific to this receptor: Compared with newly diagnosed patients, persistent Graves' disease patients had lower TCR Shannon entropy and fewer highly expanded clones, which suggests clonal expansion. Only the TCR beta chain was sequenced and analyzed. More public clonotypes were shared among persistent patients (fewer than 3,000) than among newly diagnosed patients (966). The small sample size was acknowledged by the authors as a limitation that may reduce accuracy. Peripheral blood alone was examined, since thyroid tissue, which constituted the primary lesion, could not be accessed. TRBV28, TRBJ1-2 and TRBJ2-5 were preferentially used in persistent disease, while TRBV20-1 and TRBJ2-1 were favored in newly diagnosed disease.

V gives up 5 bases and J gives up 5 bases, and the segment between their germline ends measures 12 bases. Inclusive of the bounding cysteine and phenylalanine, the CDR3 is 14 residues long. Only the CDR3 region is kept as DNA, spanning 42 bases read in frame from base 1. The library was generated by multiplex PCR. Sequencer: Illumina HiSeq 4000. To build TCR beta libraries, CDR3 regions were amplified by Arm-PCR using iRepertoire HTBI primers. PCR products were gel purified before sequencing. As for the authors' bioinformatics: A total of fewer than 65 TRBV and approximately 15 TRBJ segments were identified across samples and were used for gene usage analysis of CDR3 amino acid clonotypes. Filtered high-quality paired reads were merged into contigs using COPE and FqMerger. BLAST was used to align contigs to IMGT TRBV, TRBD and TRBJ reference genes, and CDR3 was defined according to IMGT. Clonotypes above 0.1% frequency were classified as highly expanded clones. Shannon entropy served as the measure of repertoire diversity, while the Gini coefficient captured V-J evenness. A clonotype found in more than one individual was treated as public. TCRdb cleaned the public reads at Q25 with fastp, built clones with MiXCR and kept in-frame beta chains. Rows matching on CDR3 protein sequence are summarized as one entry with the most common DNA and genes. TCRdb, not the original authors, processed these V and J calls. Counted in this sample were hundreds of thousands of distinct CDR3 sequences; under 25% of them appeared once. The ten largest clones add up to over 10% of the sample.

What this sample's time point label stands for: persistent/refractory GD, antithyroid drugs over 5 years with positive TRAb. For both TCR sequencing and RNA sequencing, RNA was extracted from PBMCs using TRIzol. Graves' disease was diagnosed according to American Thyroid Association guidelines. Patients for the study were recruited at an endocrinology department in Xi'an, China. Each patient gave approximately 9.7 milliliters of peripheral blood, collected in an EDTA anticoagulant tube. PBMCs were isolated by Ficoll Paque Plus density gradient separation without further T cell sorting. An Agilent 2100 Bioanalyzer and agarose gel were used to check RNA quality, while a NanoDrop 2000 measured RNA concentration. On this clonotype itself: Its antigen remains unidentified. No much larger clonotype is one base removed from it; base qualities were not supplied.

The sequence is built from TRBV12-3 or TRBV12-4 and TRBJ2-2; the D gene remains uncertain. The sample consisted of peripheral blood mononuclear cells (PBMCs), taken when the disease was refractory, from a patient treated with antithyroid drugs. The TCR was taken from a female donor with Graves disease. The CDR3 has the sequence CASSPILGTGELFF. The nucleotide sequence is TGTGCCAGCAGTCCGATACTGGGTACCGGGGAGCTGTTTTTT.